The next 14 T cell receptor beta chains were all read from a single sample in a study of early T cells in non-severe SARS-CoV-2 infection. TCRdb independently ran MiXCR on the 5' RACE reads; one entry per CDR3 protein. The table lists 88,000 or so distinct CDR3 sequences, around 14% of them singletons, with less than 7% in the top ten. Sequences were obtained from whole blood. The receptors here all came from an adult who was a healthcare worker with PCR-confirmed SARS-CoV-2 infection or an uninfected control (not recorded which).

This clonotype was found a few times. The chain joins TRBV6-6 to TRBJ2-7; no reliable D call. Per the germline V gene, CDR1 is MNHNY and CDR2 is SVGAGI (reference sequence). V dropped 5 bases and J dropped 3 bases, with 11 bases sitting between them. The CDR3 is made up of 13 amino acids. The CDR3 DNA follows: TGTGCCAGCAGTGTCGACCTCCACTACGAGCAGTACTTC. Residues: CASSVDLHYEQYF.

The sample holds many counts of this clonotype. The chain links TRBV20-1 to TRBJ2-7; D remains unclear. Germline lookup yields CDR1 DFQATT and CDR2 SNEGSKA (reference sequence). CDR3 length equals 15 residues. Trimming stripped 1 base from V and 3 bases from J, with 16 bases between. DNA of the CDR3: TGCAGTGCTAGAGGAGGTTTTGTGAACCGCTACGAGCAGTACTTC. It specifies CSARGGFVNRYEQYF.

On this clonotype: The germline gene is not matched at one end of the junction; a read error may be the cause. The V gene is TRBV12-3 or TRBV12-4, the J gene TRBJ1-4; possibly TRBD1 for D (6 bases). The CDR3 contains 15 residues. CDR3 amino acids: CASSTSRGINEILFF. In DNA form, the CDR3 reads TGTGCCAGCAGCACGTCCAGGGGAATTAATGAAATACTGTTTTTT.

The chain employs TRBV12-5 and TRBJ2-1; 11 bases fit TRBD2. With 6 bases clipped from V and 4 bases from J, the junction kept 8 bases outside the gene matches. CDR1 LGHNT and CDR2 FRNRAP come from the germline V gene. This CDR3 has 16 amino acids. This chain's CDR3 is CASGPPGTSGYNEQFF. The CDR3, as DNA: TGTGCTAGTGGGCCTCCCGGGACTAGCGGATACAATGAGCAGTTCTTC.

This clonotype occurred a few times. V is TRBV27 and J is TRBJ2-7; D remains ambiguous. The V gene lost 6 bases and the J gene lost 2 bases, with 11 bases spanning the gap. The CDR3 sequence is 13 residues long. The V gene's germline CDR1 is MNHEY and CDR2 SMNVEV (reference sequence). CDR3 in amino acids: CASSHHPPYEQYF. For the CDR3, the DNA is TGTGCCAGCAGCCATCATCCCCCCTACGAGCAGTACTTC.

This clonotype was found a few times. The chain employs TRBV24-1 and TRBJ1-5; 9 bases are a match to TRBD1. J gave up 5 bases and V 1 base, and 14 bases lay outside the gene matches. This CDR3 contains 19 residues. Germline V gene sequence: CDR1 KGHDR, CDR2 SFDVKD. The CDR3 loop is CATSDFEHGRDREYQPQHF. The DNA for the CDR3 is TGTGCCACCAGTGATTTTGAGCACGGGCGGGACAGGGAGTATCAGCCCCAGCATTTT.

The chain links TRBV6-5 to TRBJ2-3, with 9 bases that match TRBD2. The germline gives CDR1 MNHEY, CDR2 SVGAGI. J was trimmed by 6 bases and V by 6 bases; bases with no gene match: 13. The CDR3 covers 16 residues. Here the CDR3 DNA reads TGTGCCAGCAGCCCGAACTCGGGACTAGCACCCGATACGCAGTATTTT. It is translated as CASSPNSGLAPDTQYF.

V and J are TRBV7-2 and TRBJ1-2, with D unresolved. Deletions cut 5 bases from V and 4 bases from J, with 8 bases between. This CDR3 comprises 12 residues. From germline, CDR1 is SGHTA and CDR2 FQGNSA. The CDR3 reads CASSPGLYGYTF. The DNA for the CDR3 is TGTGCCAGCAGCCCTGGCCTCTATGGCTACACCTTC.

The rearrangement uses TRBV28 and TRBJ2-3, with TRBD2 matching over 9 bases. Germline V gives CDR1 MDHEN, CDR2 SYDVKM. This CDR3 is built from 14 residues. V lost 6 bases and J lost 6; bases outside the gene matches: 7. The CDR3 is CASRIAGDLDTQYF. CDR3 DNA sequence: TGTGCCAGCAGAATAGCGGGAGATTTGGATACGCAGTATTTT.

This clonotype was observed many times. The genes are TRBV2 and TRBJ2-1, with 7 nucleotides matching TRBD1. V was clipped by 3 bases and J by 7 bases; unmatched bases: 9. The CDR3 contains 15 residues. Germline V gives CDR1 SNHLY, CDR2 FYNNEI. CDR3 coding DNA: TGTGCCAGCAGTGAGCGCGCGACAGGGAAAAATGAGCAGTTCTTC. Translated, it gives CASSERATGKNEQFF.

V gene TRBV7-2 combines with J gene TRBJ2-7; 9 bases are shared with TRBD2. With 5 bases clipped from V and 4 bases from J, the junction kept 9 bases outside the gene matches. This CDR3 comprises 15 residues. Germline-derived CDR1 and CDR2 are SGHTA and FQGNSA. The CDR3 protein is CASSPTASGTYEQYF. DNA for the CDR3: TGTGCCAGCAGCCCCACGGCTAGCGGGACTTACGAGCAGTACTTC.

V gene TRBV7-9 combines with J gene TRBJ2-1; D is unclear. The CDR3 extends over 12 amino acids. In germline, CDR1 is SEHNR, CDR2 FQNEAQ (reference sequence). The ends were cut back, 5 bases at V and 6 bases at J, with 8 bases in the middle. This chain's CDR3 is CASSRKSNEQFF. The CDR3 DNA is TGTGCCAGCAGCCGAAAAAGCAATGAGCAGTTCTTC.

V gene TRBV5-1 combines with J gene TRBJ2-7, with D perhaps TRBD1 (5 bases). The germline CDR1 and CDR2 sequences are SGHRS and YFSETQ. V shed 0 bases and J shed 3 bases, with 7 bases lying between them. The CDR3 length is 13 residues. The CDR3 is CASSLDQGYEQYF. CDR3 bases: TGCGCCAGCAGCTTGGACCAGGGCTACGAGCAGTACTTC.

The chain has TRBV12-2 and TRBJ2-4; the D call TRBD2 from the table was never checked on the DNA. TRBV12-2 is noted as a pseudogene. CDR3 length: 18 amino acids. The CDR3 nucleotides are TGTGCAAGTCGCTTAGCGCCTAGCGGGAGGAGTAGTGAAAACATTCAGTACTTC. Its translation is CASRLAPSGRSSENIQYF.